One TCR beta chain is described in this entry. Its matching antigen is unknown. The record originates from a study of cytomegalovirus exposure and HLA in healthy donors. Overall study findings and caveats: The authors enumerated 180 or so TCR beta chains as linked to cytomegalovirus. As a later analysis showed, several of the most significant clusters appeared to be linked to common viral pathogens.

V was pared by 5 bases and J by 2 bases, with 10 bases of the junction left unmatched. The CDR3 totals 16 residues. Germline assignment: CDR1 MDHEN and CDR2 SYDVKM. Primers included in the PCR were 60 Vbeta and 13 Jbeta primers. TCRdb's copy holds only in-frame clones and misses some; the assay was immunoSEQ multiplex PCR. The sample records 150,000 or so clones, around 80% being singletons. The chain uses TRBV28 and TRBJ2-3, with TRBD2 matching 7 bases. Material for sequencing was PBMCs. This TCR derives from a man younger than 35 in good health and CMV-seronegative. CDR3 DNA sequence: TGTGCCAGCAGTCCCGGGGGACTACGAGTCACAGATACGCAGTATTTT. Translating gives CASSPGGLRVTDTQYF.